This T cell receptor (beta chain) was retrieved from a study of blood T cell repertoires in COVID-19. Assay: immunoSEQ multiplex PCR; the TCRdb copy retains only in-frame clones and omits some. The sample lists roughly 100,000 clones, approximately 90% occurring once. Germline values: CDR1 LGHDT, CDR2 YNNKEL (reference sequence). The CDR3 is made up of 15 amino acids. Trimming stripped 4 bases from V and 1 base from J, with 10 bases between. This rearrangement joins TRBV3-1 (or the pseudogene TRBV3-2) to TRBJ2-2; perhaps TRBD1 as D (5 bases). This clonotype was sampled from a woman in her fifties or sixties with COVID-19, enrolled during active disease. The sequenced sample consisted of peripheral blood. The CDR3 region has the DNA TGTGCCAGCAGCCTTCGGACATGGAACACCGGGGAGCTGTTTTTT. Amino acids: CASSLRTWNTGELFF.